These 9 T cell receptor beta chains were sequenced from one sample in a study of radiation and T cells in renal cell carcinoma. Sample time point: baseline pretreatment blood. Stated treatment: 15 Gy SBRT to primary tumor, nephrectomy 4 weeks later. Only in-frame clones appear in the TCRdb table, and some are missing; sequencing was by immunoSEQ multiplex PCR. The repertoire holds approximately 150,000 clones, with roughly 85% as singletons. The source was blood, collected from a patient whose treatment included radiotherapy and nephrectomy. The receptors were gathered from a woman in her fifties or sixties with renal cell carcinoma.

J is TRBJ1-1 and V is TRBV7-2; D not resolved. Trimming cost V 2 bases and J 3 bases, with 16 bases left between them. Germline CDR1 reads SGHTA; CDR2 reads FQGNSA. The CDR3 runs 16 residues. In DNA, the CDR3 is TGTGCCAGCAGCTTACTCCTTCTGAATTGGGACACTGAAGCTTTCTTT. Its translation: CASSLLLLNWDTEAFF.

The rearrangement links TRBV9 to TRBJ2-1; the match to TRBD1 covers 8 bases. The CDR3 is 20 residues long. With 3 bases clipped from V and 4 bases from J, the junction kept 21 bases outside the gene matches. Germline V gene sequence: CDR1 SGDLS, CDR2 YYNGEE. The CDR3: CASSDPETGEALRAYNEQFF. The CDR3 bases are TGTGCCAGCAGCGATCCGGAGACAGGGGAAGCCTTACGTGCTTACAATGAGCAGTTCTTC.

This sequence joins TRBV2 and TRBJ1-5, with D possibly matching TRBD1 (5 bases). This CDR3 contains 14 residues. Germline V CDR1 and CDR2: SNHLY, FYNNEI. With 4 bases removed from V and 4 bases from J, the gap between germline ends came to 11 bases. CDR3 coding DNA: TGTGCCAGCAGTGTATCGGGGGGAAATCAGCCCCAGCATTTT. Translated: CASSVSGGNQPQHF.

The gene calls are TRBV25-1 and TRBJ2-5; 8 nucleotides line up with TRBD2. V shed 6 bases and J 7 bases; nucleotides not matched to a gene: 10. CDR1 is MGHDK and CDR2 is SYGVNS in the germline V gene. The CDR3 spans 14 residues. This CDR3 reads CASSDGGADGTQYF. DNA of the CDR3: TGTGCCAGCAGCGACGGGGGGGCGGATGGGACCCAGTACTTC. The full variable domain, completed using reference TRBV25-1 and TRBJ2-5, is EADIYQTPRYLVIGTGKKITLECSQTMGHDKMYWYQQDPGMELHLIHYSYGVNSTEKGDLSSESTVSRIRTEHFPLTLESARPSHTSQYLCASSDGGADGTQYFGPGTRLLVL.

The V call is TRBV9, the J call TRBJ2-5, with 9 bases fitting TRBD1. Germline V gene lookup returns CDR1 SGDLS and CDR2 YYNGEE. J was trimmed by 5 bases and V by 4 bases; bases with no gene match: 9. The CDR3 is made up of 15 amino acids. The CDR3 region is CASSPRDRVTETQYF. The CDR3 coding sequence is TGTGCCAGCAGCCCAAGGGACAGGGTCACGGAGACCCAGTACTTC.

CDR3 amino acids: CASSYSGTNGDIQYF. The DNA of the CDR3 is TGTGCCAGCAGTTACTCGGGCACCAACGGTGACATTCAGTACTTC. This rearrangement joins TRBV6-5 to TRBJ2-4; D unresolved. CDR3 length equals 15 residues. V was cut by 0 bases and J by 8 bases, with 14 bases left in between. CDR1 and CDR2 (germline): MNHEY, SVGAGI.

V gene TRBV7-2 combines with J gene TRBJ2-6; no clear D. This CDR3 contains 13 residues. CDR1 and CDR2 from the germline V gene are SGHTA and FQGNSA. The V end lost 5 bases, the J end lost 4 bases, and 6 bases lay between the germline ends. The CDR3 bases are TGTGCCAGCAGCGTTTACGGGGCCAACGTCCTGACTTTC. It is translated as CASSVYGANVLTF.

This rearrangement joins TRBV19 to TRBJ2-3; TRBD2 matches at 7 bases. From germline, CDR1 is LNHDA and CDR2 SQIVND (reference sequence). The CDR3 extends over 15 amino acids. After removal of 6 bases from V and 3 bases from J, the junction contained 9 bases not matched to a gene. The CDR3 is CASRPWGGSTDTQYF. The CDR3, as DNA: TGTGCCAGTAGGCCGTGGGGGGGGTCTACAGATACGCAGTATTTT.

This chain connects TRBV5-4 to TRBJ2-1; tentatively, D is TRBD2 (5 bases). Germline V CDR1 and CDR2: SGHNT, YYREEE (reference sequence). V lost 0 bases to trimming and J lost 0 bases, with 13 bases between them. This CDR3 contains 17 residues. CDR3 loop: CASSLGASTSSYNEQFF. The CDR3 region has the DNA TGTGCCAGCAGCTTGGGGGCTAGCACGAGCTCCTACAATGAGCAGTTCTTC.